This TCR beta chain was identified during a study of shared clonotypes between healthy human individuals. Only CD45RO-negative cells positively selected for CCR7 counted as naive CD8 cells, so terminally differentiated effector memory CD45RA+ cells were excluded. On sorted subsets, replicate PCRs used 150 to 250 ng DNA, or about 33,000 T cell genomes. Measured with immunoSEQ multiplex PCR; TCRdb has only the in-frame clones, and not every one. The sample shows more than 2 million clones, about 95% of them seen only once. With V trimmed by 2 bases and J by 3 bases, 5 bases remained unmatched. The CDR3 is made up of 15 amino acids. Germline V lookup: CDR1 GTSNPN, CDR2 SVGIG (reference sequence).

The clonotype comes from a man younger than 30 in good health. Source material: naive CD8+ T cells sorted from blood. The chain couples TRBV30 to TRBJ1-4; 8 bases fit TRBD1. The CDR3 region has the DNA TGTGCCTGGAGTTTAGACAGGGGTCCTAATGAAAAACTGTTTTTT. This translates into CAWSLDRGPNEKLFF.